A single TCR beta chain is shown here with its context. Which antigen it targets is not known. One base away there is no much larger clone; base qualities are not given. The data were taken from a study of blood T cell repertoires in COVID-19 (dated by TCRdb to 2020 to 2021). Background on the whole study: Collaborator samples came from the United States, Italy and Spain and covered acute and convalescent phases of COVID-19. The repertoires were released in a freely available public database intended as a resource for research on the immune response to SARS-CoV-2. The material from the prospective study consisted of cDNA or gDNA derived from T cells, B-cell-depleted T cells, or PBMCs. Where available, HLA class I and class II types were taken from metadata supplied by the sample provider and were not determined by assay-based typing. Deeply sampled blood TCRbeta repertoires from subjects exposed to, actively infected with, or recovered from COVID-19 were included in the dataset. Nearly every sample came with metadata listing a de-identified subject ID, COVID-19 status, age in years and sex. Samples came from the ongoing ImmuneRACE study (first 160 participants) plus 1,254 subjects from 6 global collaborators. Overall results and qualifications from the work: The quantity of clinical and demographic metadata differed by source and by participant and was supplied without curation.

In the prospective study, participants were roughly 18 to 95 years old, resided in about two dozen geographic areas of the United States, and were enrolled through a virtual design. In the prospective study, participants were assigned to cohorts based on the clinical history participants reported in a screening survey and a study questionnaire. In the prospective study, whole blood, serum and a nasopharyngeal or oropharyngeal swab were collected from each participant by mobile phlebotomists. Over a roughly 2-month period, participants in the prospective study had the option of providing additional blood draws and questionnaires. Before DNA extraction, prospective study blood samples were shipped either frozen or at room temperature. The CDR3 starts with the cysteine, ends with the phenylalanine, and has 15 residues. The read is trimmed to its CDR3 DNA, 45 bases read in frame from base 1. V and J are trimmed by 3 bases and 2 bases, and the gene matches miss 3 bases of the junction. CDR1 LNHDA and CDR2 SQIVND were looked up in the germline V gene (reference sequence).

TCRbeta CDR3 regions were amplified from genomic DNA using the immunoSEQ Assay, a bias-controlled multiplex PCR. The original pipeline was this. The number of nucleated cells in each sample was estimated by amplification of reference gene primers within the assay. Sequence reads were collapsed and filtered to measure the absolute abundance of every unique TCRbeta CDR3 rearrangement. For each sample, productive Simpson clonality was calculated as the square root of Simpson's diversity index over productive rearrangements. TCRdb mirrors the immuneACCESS table, restricted to in-frame sequences. Some clones are absent from its copies; in checked studies, under half trace to an unresolved V gene, and the reason for the others is unknown. V, J and clone size were drawn from that table, and D and trimming were deduced from the DNA. The sample table lists 300,000 to 350,000 clones, 90% of them with a count of one. The ten largest make up 3.5% to 4.5% of the sample.

The sequence joins TRBV19 to TRBJ2-7, and TRBD1 aligns with 11 junction nucleotides. The specimen sequenced was PBMCs or T cells enriched from blood (not recorded which). This TCR was sampled from a woman aged 18-35 years with acute COVID-19. CDR3 protein: CASSMRGQGAYEQYF. The nucleotide sequence is TGTGCCAGTAGTATGAGGGGACAGGGGGCCTACGAGCAGTACTTC.